This TCR beta chain was recorded in a study of patients and donors after allogeneic stem cell transplantation (dated by TCRdb to the early 2020s). This clonotype has just a few counts. Its antigen is not yet known. One base away there is no much larger clone; base qualities are not given. Libraries came from RT-PCR. Sequencing instrument: NextSeq 550. TCRdb reran the public reads through fastp at Q25 and MiXCR, keeping productive beta chains. Entries that share a CDR3 protein sequence are merged under the most common genes and DNA. The sample table shows more than 150,000 distinct CDR3 sequences, and more than 20% are seen once. The ten top clones hold roughly 27% of the sample. There are 17 amino acids in the CDR3, from cysteine to phenylalanine inclusive. Left in the record is the CDR3 DNA by itself, 51 bases read in frame from the first base. CDR1 and CDR2 were assigned from the germline V gene as SGHTA and FQGNSA. Deletion took 1 base off V and 5 bases off J, with a span of 20 bases between the germline ends.

The receptor comes from a human donor who was either an allogeneic HSCT recipient or a stem cell or donor lymphocyte infusion donor (not recorded which). It is not recorded whose cells these are; they may come from a transplant donor. In this chain, TRBV7-2 is recombined with TRBJ1-1, with no confidently assigned D gene. The source material was blood, either unsorted or a sorted T cell fraction (not recorded which). CDR3 region: CASSLVGLEWQPTEAFF. The DNA reads as follows: TGTGCCAGCAGCTTAGTGGGTCTAGAGTGGCAGCCTACTGAAGCTTTCTTT.